This is a list of T cell receptor beta chains from one sample in a study of CD8 T cells in ankylosing spondylitis. TCRdb reprocessed the 5' RACE reads with MiXCR, giving one entry per CDR3 protein. Altogether 150,000 or so distinct CDR3 sequences are present, around 16% being singletons, with the ten largest covering roughly 8%. Sequenced input: blood, either unsorted or a sorted T cell fraction (not recorded which). The receptors were sampled from a male donor with ankylosing spondylitis or in good health (not recorded which). Both conserved end residues are part of each CDR3. D genes are given only for firm matches. Size is stated for part of the rows, as once, few or many counts, or as a class when the clone is expanded.

>TRBJ2-3|.|.|16|TRBV7-2
CASSLGYGGRTDTQYF
TGTGCCAGCAGCTTAGGTTACGGCGGTAGAACAGATACGCAGTATTTT
>TRBJ2-2|.|many|14|TRBV12-3/TRBV12-4
CASSFGVPRGELFF
TGTGCCAGCAGTTTCGGCGTCCCTCGGGGGGAGCTGTTTTTT
>TRBJ1-2|.|.|14|TRBV5-1
CASSPIGGNYGYTF
TGCGCCAGCAGCCCTATCGGGGGCAACTATGGCTACACCTTC
>TRBJ2-7|TRBD2|many|15|TRBV5-1
CASSHGTSAGHEQYF
TGCGCCAGCAGCCACGGGACTAGCGCGGGCCACGAGCAGTACTTC
>TRBJ2-7|TRBD2|.|15|TRBV4-2
CASSRPGLAVDEQYF
TGTGCCAGCAGCCGACCGGGACTAGCGGTCGACGAGCAGTACTTC
>TRBJ2-5|.|few|14|TRBV27
CASSFMIGSETQYF
TGTGCCAGCAGTTTCATGATAGGGTCGGAGACCCAGTACTTC
>TRBJ2-3|.|.|15|TRBV30
CAWSVDDRGTDTQYF
TGTGCCTGGAGTGTCGACGATCGGGGCACAGATACGCAGTATTTT
>TRBJ2-1|TRBD2|many|17|TRBV10-2
CASSGPPWAGVDNEQFF
TGCGCCAGCAGTGGCCCTCCGTGGGCGGGAGTAGACAATGAGCAGTTCTTC
>TRBJ2-6|.|.|16|TRBV20-1
CSAPFTGPSGANVLTF
TGCAGTGCACCCTTCACAGGTCCCTCTGGGGCCAACGTCCTGACTTTC
>TRBJ2-1|.|.|16|TRBV7-2
CASSLSGSRAYNEQFF
TGTGCCAGCAGTTTGTCCGGGAGTCGGGCCTACAATGAGCAGTTCTTC
>TRBJ2-2|.|many|15|TRBV19
CASKDRRANTGELFF
TGTGCCAGTAAGGACCGAAGAGCGAACACCGGGGAGCTGTTTTTT
>TRBJ2-1|.|many|14|TRBV2
CASSGGGSYNEQFF
TGTGCCAGCAGTGGGGGCGGATCGTACAATGAGCAGTTCTTC
>TRBJ2-7|.|few|11|TRBV11-2
CASSVGGAGYF
TGTGCCAGCAGCGTGGGAGGCGCCGGGTACTTC
>TRBJ1-1|TRBD1|many|15|TRBV19
CASSRGTVGNTEAFF
TGTGCCAGTAGTAGGGGGACAGTCGGGAACACTGAAGCTTTCTTT
>TRBJ1-6|.|.|15|TRBV5-1
CASSRGSSYNSPLHF
TGCGCCAGCAGTCGGGGCAGCTCCTATAATTCACCCCTCCACTTT
>TRBJ2-3|TRBD2|many|14|TRBV4-2
CASSQEGGRSTQYF
TGTGCCAGCAGCCAAGAGGGCGGGAGGAGTACGCAGTATTTT
>TRBJ2-2|.|many|17|TRBV11-2
CASSLPQAIGNTGELFF
TGTGCCAGCAGCTTACCCCAAGCAATTGGTAACACCGGGGAGCTGTTTTTT
>TRBJ2-7|.|many|12|TRBV18
CASSRDPYEQYF
TGTGCCAGCAGCCGAGACCCCTACGAGCAGTACTTC
>TRBJ1-4|.|.|16|TRBV27
CASSLLGGLENEKLFF
TGTGCCAGCAGTTTGTTGGGCGGGCTCGAGAATGAAAAACTGTTTTTT
>TRBJ1-1|.|many|15|TRBV9
CASSVDHQGWTEAFF
TGTGCCAGCAGCGTGGACCACCAGGGTTGGACTGAAGCTTTCTTT
>TRBJ1-1|TRBD1|.|14|TRBV5-1
CASSSGQGRTEAFF
TGCGCCAGCAGCTCGGGACAGGGGAGAACTGAAGCTTTCTTT
>TRBJ2-7|.|many|12|TRBV20-1
CSARDWSPEQYF
TGCAGTGCTAGAGATTGGTCCCCTGAGCAGTACTTC
>TRBJ1-2|TRBD1|few|16|TRBV13
CASSFGDSRANYGYTF
TGTGCCAGCAGCTTCGGGGACAGTCGAGCTAACTATGGCTACACCTTC
>TRBJ2-2|.|.|13|TRBV6-6
CASLLLNTGELFF
TGTGCCAGCCTTCTTTTGAACACCGGGGAGCTGTTTTTT
>TRBJ2-3|.|.|14|TRBV5-1
CASSIGTGADTQYF
TGCGCCAGCAGCATAGGGACCGGGGCTGATACGCAGTATTTT
>TRBJ2-5|TRBD1|many|13|TRBV10-3
CAPHGGQQETQYF
TGTGCCCCCCATGGGGGACAGCAAGAGACCCAGTACTTC
>TRBJ2-7|TRBD1|.|13|TRBV20-1
CSAPRDRGYEQYF
TGCAGTGCCCCCCGGGACAGGGGTTACGAGCAGTACTTC
>TRBJ2-1|.|many|16|TRBV18
CASSPGLAFSYNEQFF
TGTGCCAGCTCACCAGGCCTTGCCTTCTCCTACAATGAGCAGTTCTTC
>TRBJ2-3|.|many|14|TRBV5-1
CASSLVAGVDTQYF
TGCGCCAGCAGCTTGGTTGCGGGCGTGGATACGCAGTATTTT
>TRBJ1-1|.|.|13|TRBV20-1
CSARASARTEAFF
TGCAGTGCTAGAGCGTCGGCGCGCACTGAAGCTTTCTTT
>TRBJ1-5|TRBD1|.|13|TRBV7-2
CASSVRQGQPQHF
TGTGCCAGCAGCGTGCGACAGGGTCAGCCCCAGCATTTT
>TRBJ2-2|.|many|14|TRBV9
CASSVGTPTGELFF
TGTGCCAGCAGCGTCGGGACTCCAACCGGGGAGCTGTTTTTT
>TRBJ2-3|.|many|15|TRBV5-1
CASSQGTSPTDTQYF
TGCGCCAGCAGCCAAGGGACGTCACCCACAGATACGCAGTATTTT
>TRBJ2-3|TRBD2|many|16|TRBV5-1
CASSPGLAASVDTQYF
TGCGCCAGCAGCCCGGGACTAGCGGCCAGCGTAGATACGCAGTATTTT
>TRBJ2-1|TRBD1|few|13|TRBV18
CASSQETGEKQFF
TGTGCCAGCTCACAAGAAACAGGGGAGAAACAGTTCTTC
>TRBJ2-7|.|many|13|TRBV14
CASSLGRSYEQYF
TGTGCCAGCAGCCTGGGACGCTCCTACGAGCAGTACTTC
>TRBJ2-2|.|.|15|TRBV27
CASSSRPGNTGELFF
TGTGCCAGCAGTTCTAGGCCGGGGAACACCGGGGAGCTGTTTTTT
>TRBJ2-4|TRBD1|few|15|TRBV3-1
CASSQDRDRGNIQYF
TGTGCCAGCAGCCAAGATCGAGACAGGGGAAACATTCAGTACTTC
>TRBJ2-3|.|.|13|TRBV20-1
CSAGDRITDTQYF
TGCAGTGCTGGCGACCGAATCACAGATACGCAGTATTTT
>TRBJ2-2|.|many|15|TRBV5-1
CASSFRTGNTGELFF
TGCGCCAGCAGCTTTAGAACGGGGAACACCGGGGAGCTGTTTTTT
>TRBJ1-1|.|many|14|TRBV18
CASASKGGNTEAFF
TGTGCCAGCGCATCTAAAGGGGGGAACACTGAAGCTTTCTTT
>TRBJ2-2|TRBD2|many|15|TRBV14
CASSFPGTTTGELFF
TGTGCCAGCAGCTTTCCCGGGACTACCACCGGGGAGCTGTTTTTT
>TRBJ2-2|.|many|14|TRBV7-8
CASSPSLNTGELFF
TGTGCCAGCAGTCCCAGCCTGAACACCGGGGAGCTGTTTTTT
>TRBJ2-5|.|many|12|TRBV18
CASSPPFETQYF
TGTGCCAGCTCACCACCTTTTGAGACCCAGTACTTC
>TRBJ2-1|TRBD1|many|15|TRBV10-3
CAISPGTGSYNEQFF
TGTGCCATCAGCCCCGGGACAGGGTCCTACAATGAGCAGTTCTTC
>TRBJ2-1|TRBD2|.|14|TRBV20-1
CSISGRATGNEQFF
TGCAGTATTAGCGGGAGGGCGACTGGCAATGAGCAGTTCTTC
>TRBJ1-1|.|many|13|TRBV6-4
CASSEDGYTEAFF
TGTGCCAGCAGTGAGGACGGGTACACTGAAGCTTTCTTT
>TRBJ1-5|.|many|13|TRBV27
CASSRTETWPQHF
TGTGCCAGCAGTCGGACAGAAACCTGGCCCCAGCATTTT
>TRBJ2-5|TRBD2|.|15|TRBV10-1
CASSGAGEGQETQYF
TGCGCCAGCAGCGGAGCGGGAGAAGGCCAAGAGACCCAGTACTTC
>TRBJ1-1|.|few|13|TRBV7-9
CASSSGGTAEAFF
TGTGCCAGCAGCTCGGGGGGGACCGCTGAAGCTTTCTTT
>TRBJ2-1|.|many|14|TRBV20-1
CSARDRLVYNEQFF
TGCAGTGCTAGAGATAGACTAGTTTACAATGAGCAGTTCTTC
>TRBJ2-7|.|many|15|TRBV5-1
CASSLGRWGSYEQYF
TGCGCCAGCAGCTTGGGCCGTTGGGGATCCTACGAGCAGTACTTC
>TRBJ2-1|.|.|14|TRBV5-1
CASSTARSYNEQFF
TGCGCCAGCAGTACGGCGCGCTCCTACAATGAGCAGTTCTTC
>TRBJ1-1|TRBD1|few|12|TRBV5-1
CASSVGTARAFF
TGCGCCAGCAGTGTAGGGACAGCAAGAGCTTTCTTT
>TRBJ2-1|TRBD1|many|14|TRBV5-1
CASSGGTGVNEQFF
TGCGCCAGCAGCGGCGGGACAGGGGTGAATGAGCAGTTCTTC